This record looks at one T cell receptor (beta chain) sequence and its context. The CDR3 extends over 15 amino acids. The germline V gene has CDR1 SNHLY and CDR2 FYNNEI. The germline V and J ends were trimmed by 5 bases and 0 bases, with 14 bases remaining between them. This sample is drawn from a study of blood T cells in healthy people across ages. Primers used in a second PCR of about 6 to 11 cycles were a sample-barcoded 5' primer and a J-beta primer mix. Each CDR3 protein gets one entry after TCRdb re-called the 5' RACE reads with MiXCR. The data contain hundreds of thousands of distinct CDR3 sequences, around 45% of them seen just once; the ten biggest clones take up approximately 20%.

The V gene is TRBV2, the J gene TRBJ2-7, with D perhaps assigned TRBD1 or TRBD2 (6 bases each). The sequence was obtained from a man in his 60s in good health. The sequencing input was blood. The CDR3 coding sequence is TGTGCCAGCAGTTCGTCGGGGGCTTCCTCCTACGAGCAGTACTTC. Translation: CASSSSGASSYEQYF.